This T cell receptor (beta chain) was retrieved from a study of control samples from healthy donors and cancer patients. Libraries were prepared by immunoSEQ multiplex PCR; TCRdb keeps only in-frame clonotypes and omits some of them. The repertoire holds about 86,000 clones, with about 88% as singletons. In its sample, this clone was seen once. The sequenced sample consisted of PBMCs. The receptor comes from a woman aged 45 to 65 with colorectal cancer.

The CDR3, as DNA: TGTGCCAGCTCGGGACAGACTAATGAAAAACTGTTTTTT. Its translation is CASSGQTNEKLFF. This chain links TRBV19 with TRBJ1-4, with 7 bases aligning to TRBD1. The CDR3 has 13 amino acids. CDR1 LNHDA and CDR2 SQIVND come from the germline V gene (reference sequence). Trimming at V came to 9 bases and at J to 2 bases, leaving 3 bases not matched to a gene.